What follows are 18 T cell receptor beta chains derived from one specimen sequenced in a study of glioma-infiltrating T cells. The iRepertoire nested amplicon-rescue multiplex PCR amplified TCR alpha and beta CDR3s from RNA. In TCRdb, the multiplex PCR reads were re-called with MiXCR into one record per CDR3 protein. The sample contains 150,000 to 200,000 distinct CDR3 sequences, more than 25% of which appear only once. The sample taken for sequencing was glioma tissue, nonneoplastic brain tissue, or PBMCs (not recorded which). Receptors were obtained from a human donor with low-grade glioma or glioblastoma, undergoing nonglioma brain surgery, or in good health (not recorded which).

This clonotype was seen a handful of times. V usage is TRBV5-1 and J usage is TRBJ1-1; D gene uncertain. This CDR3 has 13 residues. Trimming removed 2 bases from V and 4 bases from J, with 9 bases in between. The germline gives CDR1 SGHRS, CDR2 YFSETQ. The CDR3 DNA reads TGCGCCAGCAGCTTCGGCTCGGTCACTGAAGCTTTCTTT. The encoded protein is CASSFGSVTEAFF.

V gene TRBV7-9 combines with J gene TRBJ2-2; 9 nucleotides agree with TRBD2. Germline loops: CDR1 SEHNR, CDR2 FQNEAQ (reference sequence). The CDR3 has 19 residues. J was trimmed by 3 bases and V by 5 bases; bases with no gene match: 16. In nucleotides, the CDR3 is TGTGCCAGCAGCCTCTCCCCACAGGGACGCGGGAGGGACACCGGGGAGCTGTTTTTT. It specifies CASSLSPQGRGRDTGELFF.

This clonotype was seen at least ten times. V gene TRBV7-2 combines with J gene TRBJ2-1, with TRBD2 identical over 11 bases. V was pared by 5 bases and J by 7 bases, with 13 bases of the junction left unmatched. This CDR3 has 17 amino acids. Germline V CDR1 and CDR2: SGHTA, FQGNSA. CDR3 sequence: CASSPIAGGWGGNEQFF. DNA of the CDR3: TGTGCCAGCAGCCCGATAGCGGGAGGGTGGGGAGGGAATGAGCAGTTCTTC.

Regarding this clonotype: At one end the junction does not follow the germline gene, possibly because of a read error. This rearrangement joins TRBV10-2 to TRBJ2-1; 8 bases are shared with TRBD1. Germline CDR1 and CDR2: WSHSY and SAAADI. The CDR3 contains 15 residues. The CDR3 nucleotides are TGCGCCAGCAGCCAACAGGGGGGCTCCTACAATGAGCAGCTCTTC. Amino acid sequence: CASSQQGGSYNEQLF.

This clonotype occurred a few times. In nucleotides, the CDR3 is TGTGCCAGCTCACCGCCCGGGACAGCGGAAAATAATGAAAAACTGTTTTTT. Translated: CASSPPGTAENNEKLFF. This chain uses TRBV18 with TRBJ1-4; 7 nucleotides agree with TRBD1. Germline values: CDR1 KGHSH, CDR2 LQKENI. This CDR3 has 17 amino acids. V gave up 3 bases and J gave up 4 bases; unmatched junction bases: 11.

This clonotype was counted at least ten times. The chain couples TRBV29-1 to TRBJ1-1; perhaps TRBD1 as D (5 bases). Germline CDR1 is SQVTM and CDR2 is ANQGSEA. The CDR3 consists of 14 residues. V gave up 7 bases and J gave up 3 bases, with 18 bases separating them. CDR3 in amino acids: CSAVISTAHTEAFF. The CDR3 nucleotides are TGCAGCGCGGTGATTTCGACAGCCCACACTGAAGCTTTCTTT.

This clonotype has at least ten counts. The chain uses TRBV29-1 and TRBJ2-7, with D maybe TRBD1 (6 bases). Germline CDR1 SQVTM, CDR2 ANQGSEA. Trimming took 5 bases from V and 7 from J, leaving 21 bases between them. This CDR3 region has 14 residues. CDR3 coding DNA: TGCAGCGTTAGTGGACAGACCTCTACGAGAGAGCAGTACTTC. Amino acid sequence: CSVSGQTSTREQYF.

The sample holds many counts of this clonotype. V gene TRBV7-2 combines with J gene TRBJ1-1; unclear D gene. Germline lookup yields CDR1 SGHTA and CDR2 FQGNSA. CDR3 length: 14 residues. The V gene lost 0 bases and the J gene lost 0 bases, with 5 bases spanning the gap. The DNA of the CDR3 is TGTGCCAGCAGCTTAGCGTTATTGAACACTGAAGCTTTCTTT. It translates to CASSLALLNTEAFF.

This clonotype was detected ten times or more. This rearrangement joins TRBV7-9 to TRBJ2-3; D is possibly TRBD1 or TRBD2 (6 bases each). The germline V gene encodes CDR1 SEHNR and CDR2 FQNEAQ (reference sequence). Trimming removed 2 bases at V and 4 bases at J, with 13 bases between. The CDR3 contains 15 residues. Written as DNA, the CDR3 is TGTGCCAGCAGCTTATTTGGGGGGCCTGCAGATACGCAGTATTTT. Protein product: CASSLFGGPADTQYF. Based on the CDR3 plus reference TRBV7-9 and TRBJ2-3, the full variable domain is DTGVSQNPRHKITKRGQNVTFRCDPISEHNRLYWYRQTLGQGPEFLTYFQNEAQLEKSRLLSDRFSAERPKGSFSTLEIQRTEQGDSAMYLCASSLFGGPADTQYFGPGTRLTVL.

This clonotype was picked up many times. The DNA for the CDR3 is TGTGCCAGCAGCTTAGGGGCGGGAGTCCGTGAGCAGTTCTTC. Translating gives CASSLGAGVREQFF. This sequence joins TRBV7-3 and TRBJ2-1; TRBD2 aligns across 7 bases. V shed 2 bases, J shed 9 bases, and the junction held 7 bases outside the gene matches. The CDR3 is made up of 14 amino acids. Germline CDR1 is SGHTA and CDR2 is FQGTGA.

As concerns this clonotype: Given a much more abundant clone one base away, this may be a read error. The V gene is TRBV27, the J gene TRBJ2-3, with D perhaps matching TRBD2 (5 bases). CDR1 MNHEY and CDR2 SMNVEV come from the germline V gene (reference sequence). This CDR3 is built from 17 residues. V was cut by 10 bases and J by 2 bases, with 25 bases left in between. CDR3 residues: CATIRSGRWRNTDTQYF. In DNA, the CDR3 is TGTGCCACTATACGTTCGGGTCGGTGGAGGAACACAGATACGCAGTATTTT.

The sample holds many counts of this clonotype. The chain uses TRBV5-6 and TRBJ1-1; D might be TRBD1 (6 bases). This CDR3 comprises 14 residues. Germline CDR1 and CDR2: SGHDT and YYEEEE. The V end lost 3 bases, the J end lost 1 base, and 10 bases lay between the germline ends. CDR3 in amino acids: CASSSLTGNTEAFF. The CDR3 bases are TGTGCCAGCAGCTCCTTGACAGGGAACACTGAAGCTTTCTTT.

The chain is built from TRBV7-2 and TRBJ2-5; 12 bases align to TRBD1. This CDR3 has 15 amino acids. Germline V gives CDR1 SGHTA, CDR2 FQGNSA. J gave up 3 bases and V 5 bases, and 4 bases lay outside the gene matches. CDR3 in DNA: TGTGCCAGCAGCCTAGGGACAGGGGGCAAAGAGACCCAGTACTTC. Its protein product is CASSLGTGGKETQYF.

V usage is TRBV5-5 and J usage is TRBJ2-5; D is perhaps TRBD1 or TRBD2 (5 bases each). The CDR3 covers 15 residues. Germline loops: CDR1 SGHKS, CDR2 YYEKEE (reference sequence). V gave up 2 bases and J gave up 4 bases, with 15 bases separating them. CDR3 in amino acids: CASSFWGPSTETQYF. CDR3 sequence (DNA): TGTGCCAGCAGCTTTTGGGGACCGTCAACAGAGACCCAGTACTTC.

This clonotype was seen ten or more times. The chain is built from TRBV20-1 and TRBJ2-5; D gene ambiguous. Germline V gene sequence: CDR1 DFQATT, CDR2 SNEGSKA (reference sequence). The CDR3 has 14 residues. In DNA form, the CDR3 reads TGCAGCACTCCAATGGATGATAACGAAGAGACCCAGTACTTC. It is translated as CSTPMDDNEETQYF.

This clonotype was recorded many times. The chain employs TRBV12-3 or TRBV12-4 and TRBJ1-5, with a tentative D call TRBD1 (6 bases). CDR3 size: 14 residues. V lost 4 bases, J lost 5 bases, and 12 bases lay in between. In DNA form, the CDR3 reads TGTGCCAGCAGTTATAACAGGGAGTATCAGCCCCAGCATTTT. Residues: CASSYNREYQPQHF.

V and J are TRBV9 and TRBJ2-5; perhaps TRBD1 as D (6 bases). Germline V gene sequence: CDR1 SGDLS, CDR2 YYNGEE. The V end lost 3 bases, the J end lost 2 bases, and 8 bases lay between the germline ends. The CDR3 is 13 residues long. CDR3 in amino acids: CASSGQVQETQYF. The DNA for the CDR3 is TGTGCCAGCAGCGGACAGGTTCAAGAGACCCAGTACTTC.

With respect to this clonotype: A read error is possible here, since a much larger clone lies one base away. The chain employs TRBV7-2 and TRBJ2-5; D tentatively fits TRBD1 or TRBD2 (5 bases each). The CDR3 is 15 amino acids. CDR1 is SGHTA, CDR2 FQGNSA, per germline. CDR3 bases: TGTGCCAGCAGCTTAGGGGGCAGAGGGGAAGAGACCAAGTACTTC. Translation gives CASSLGGRGEETKYF.